Given below is one TCR beta chain in context. This entry is derived from a study of blood T cell repertoires in COVID-19. About the study: Specimens from acute and convalescent COVID-19 originated in the United States, Italy and Spain. PBMCs, B-cell-depleted T cells, or T cells were the source of the cDNA or gDNA that made up the material.

Under the authors' procedure: Nucleated cell number was recorded as an estimate derived from reference gene primer amplification. Some clones are missing from TCRdb's copy, which holds only in-frame ones; the method was immunoSEQ multiplex PCR. V and J calls and clone size are as listed in that table; D and trimming were resolved from the DNA. The sample yields 200,000 to 250,000 clones, 85% to 90% seen once. V dropped 5 bases and J dropped 0; count of bases not matched to a gene: 5. Germline CDR1 reads MDHEN; CDR2 reads SYDVKM. The CDR3 consists of 15 residues. This chain connects TRBV28 to TRBJ2-7, with 9 bases matching TRBD1. The TCR originated in a man aged 55-75 years with acute or convalescent COVID-19. The sample taken for sequencing was peripheral blood. The DNA of the CDR3 is TGTGCCAGCAGTCCCCCGACAGGGGGCTCCTACGAGCAGTACTTC. Translating it yields CASSPPTGGSYEQYF.